A selection of T cell receptor beta chains follows, all from one sample in a study of monozygotic twins with inflammatory bowel disease. Reanalyzing the 5' RACE reads, TCRdb keeps one entry per CDR3 protein, without DNA. The sample features some 160,000 distinct CDR3 sequences, with 7.4% in its top ten. Sequencing was carried out using blood. These receptors were collected from a human donor with ulcerative colitis or Crohn's disease, or a healthy co-twin of an affected twin (not recorded which). CDR3s include the opening cysteine and the closing phenylalanine or tryptophan.

V gene: TRBV19
J gene: TRBJ2-1
CDR3 protein: CASSTNNEQFF

V gene: TRBV5-1
J gene: TRBJ2-2
CDR3 protein: CASWSGYTGELFF

V gene: TRBV5-1
J gene: TRBJ2-5
CDR3 protein: CASSLVSAGDYETQYF

V gene: TRBV5-4
J gene: TRBJ2-1
CDR3 protein: CASSLAKGSGRSDEQFF

V gene: TRBV9
J gene: TRBJ1-1
CDR3 protein: CASSAKDRNTEAFF

V gene: TRBV7-2
J gene: TRBJ2-7
CDR3 protein: CASSWGRNPTYEQYF

V gene: TRBV7-6
J gene: TRBJ2-7
CDR3 protein: CASSLSGQGHHEQYF

V gene: TRBV29-1
J gene: TRBJ2-3
CDR3 protein: CSVDLQGTDTQYF

V gene: TRBV12-3/TRBV12-4
J gene: TRBJ1-2
CDR3 protein: CASQQWQTGYTF

V gene: TRBV29-1
J gene: TRBJ2-1
CDR3 protein: CSTRGQGSNEQFF

V gene: TRBV5-4
J gene: TRBJ2-1
CDR3 protein: CASSLAGREQFF

V gene: TRBV10-2
J gene: TRBJ1-1
CDR3 protein: CASSAGFVEAFF

V gene: TRBV12-3/TRBV12-4
J gene: TRBJ2-6
CDR3 protein: CASSSTTGTGANVLTF

V gene: TRBV6-2/TRBV6-3
J gene: TRBJ2-3
CDR3 protein: CASSWGARTDTQYF

V gene: TRBV6-1
J gene: TRBJ2-7
CDR3 protein: CVSSELAYEQYF

V gene: TRBV12-3/TRBV12-4
J gene: TRBJ2-2
CDR3 protein: CASSLDRGMDTGELFF

V gene: TRBV2
J gene: TRBJ2-4
CDR3 protein: CASKGEAAKNIQYF

V gene: TRBV3-1
J gene: TRBJ2-1
CDR3 protein: CASSQPDREYEQFF

V gene: TRBV5-1
J gene: TRBJ2-1
CDR3 protein: CASSLFPRSSGRSYNEQFF

V gene: TRBV7-9
J gene: TRBJ2-1
CDR3 protein: CASSLALADNEQFF

V gene: TRBV24-1
J gene: TRBJ2-3
CDR3 protein: CATSDQPGQGTDTQYF

V gene: TRBV20-1
J gene: TRBJ2-3
CDR3 protein: CSALRLAGGQKDTQYF

V gene: TRBV10-3
J gene: TRBJ2-1
CDR3 protein: CAISEREGRENVQFF

V gene: TRBV12-3/TRBV12-4
J gene: TRBJ2-5
CDR3 protein: CASSPFLAGPGGETQYF

V gene: TRBV14
J gene: TRBJ2-7
CDR3 protein: CASSQGAGMFYDQYF

V gene: TRBV5-1
J gene: TRBJ1-6
CDR3 protein: CASSPLDVGNSPLHF

V gene: TRBV6-5
J gene: TRBJ2-7
CDR3 protein: CASSYEGGPEQYF

V gene: TRBV5-5
J gene: TRBJ1-4
CDR3 protein: CASSLSPSEKLFF

V gene: TRBV20-1
J gene: TRBJ2-3
CDR3 protein: CSVFHTDTQYF

V gene: TRBV6-2/TRBV6-3
J gene: TRBJ1-5
CDR3 protein: CASGEYQPQHF

V gene: TRBV7-6
J gene: TRBJ2-3
CDR3 protein: CASSGLGDTQYF

V gene: TRBV5-4
J gene: TRBJ2-7
CDR3 protein: CASRVAPTYEQYF

V gene: TRBV5-1
J gene: TRBJ2-7
CDR3 protein: CASSFEAGAYYEQYF

V gene: TRBV12-3/TRBV12-4
J gene: TRBJ1-1
CDR3 protein: CASSFRDRGFTEAFF

V gene: TRBV6-5
J gene: TRBJ1-1
CDR3 protein: CAISTYRGAFF

V gene: TRBV7-2
J gene: TRBJ1-1
CDR3 protein: CASSLDPAANTEAFF

V gene: TRBV29-1
J gene: TRBJ2-7
CDR3 protein: CSVRDSPGGEQYF